A single sample is the source of the 26 T cell receptor beta chains below, sequenced in a study of response to subunit inactivated influenza vaccine. TCRdb redid the calling of the RT-PCR reads with MiXCR, one entry per CDR3 protein. The sample gives approximately 500,000 distinct CDR3 sequences, 13% to 15% of which show up once; around 10% is in the top ten. The sequences come from PBMCs from blood, collected roughly 12 days after vaccination. These receptors originate from a man between 50 and 59 years old who received an inactivated influenza vaccine.

This clonotype was seen only a few times. This chain links TRBV12-3 or TRBV12-4 with TRBJ2-2; D remains unclear. Trimming stripped 3 bases from V and 0 bases from J, with 14 bases between. This CDR3 comprises 17 residues. The CDR3 protein is CASSFGHEIANTGELFF. The CDR3 DNA reads as TGTGCCAGCAGTTTTGGTCACGAAATCGCGAACACCGGGGAGCTGTTTTTT.

V and J are TRBV5-6 and TRBJ2-5; unclear D gene. Germline CDR1 and CDR2: SGHDT and YYEEEE. The V end was cut by 0 bases, the J end by 5 bases, with 8 bases between. This CDR3 has 13 residues. The CDR3 DNA reads as TGTGCCAGCAGCTTGGGGGGATGGGAGACCCAGTACTTC. This translates into CASSLGGWETQYF.

This clonotype was seen a few times. The chain has TRBV7-9 and TRBJ1-4; D possibly corresponds to TRBD1 (5 bases). The germline gives CDR1 SEHNR, CDR2 FQNEAQ (reference sequence). The CDR3 runs 13 residues. Trimming stripped 0 bases from V and 7 bases from J, with 6 bases between. CDR3 sequence: CASSLAGVEKLFF. The DNA for the CDR3 is TGTGCCAGCAGCTTAGCAGGGGTTGAAAAACTGTTTTTT.

This clonotype was detected ten times or more. V is TRBV7-9 and J is TRBJ2-7, with a possible D match to TRBD1 (6 bases). CDR1 is SEHNR and CDR2 is FQNEAQ in the germline V gene (reference sequence). V lost 5 bases, J lost 4 bases, and 12 bases lay in between. The CDR3 covers 13 residues. CDR3 region: CASSTGQRYEQYF. The CDR3 DNA reads TGTGCCAGCAGCACGGGACAACGATACGAGCAGTACTTC.

This clonotype showed up just a few times. V and J are TRBV4-3 and TRBJ2-5; D is perhaps TRBD2 (6 bases). This CDR3 comprises 14 residues. V gave up 4 bases and J gave up 8 bases, with 17 bases separating them. Per the germline V gene, CDR1 is LGHNA and CDR2 is YSLEER. The DNA for the CDR3 is TGCGCCAGCAGCCGGCTACTAGCATTTGGAACCCAGTACTTC. It codes for CASSRLLAFGTQYF.

This clonotype appeared a few times. The chain employs TRBV6-5 and TRBJ2-7; TRBD1 matches at 10 bases. The CDR3 consists of 16 residues. Losses at the gene ends were 2 bases for V and 4 bases for J; bases not matched to a gene: 8. CDR1 and CDR2 from the germline V gene are MNHEY and SVGAGI. The CDR3 here is CASSYLPAGQGYEQYF. The CDR3 nucleotides are TGTGCCAGCAGTTACCTGCCCGCGGGACAGGGGTACGAGCAGTACTTC.

The V and J genes are TRBV12-3 or TRBV12-4 and TRBJ1-6, with D unresolved. This CDR3 is 13 amino acids long. Trimming pared 6 bases from V and 12 bases from J, leaving 15 bases between. The chain's CDR3 is CASRELDPGPLHF. The CDR3 DNA reads TGTGCCAGCAGGGAACTTGACCCAGGACCCCTCCACTTT.

The chain is built from TRBV27 and TRBJ2-7, with D perhaps TRBD1 (5 bases). Between the trimmed V and J ends, which lost 3 bases and 5 bases, there was a span of 14 bases. Germline V gene lookup returns CDR1 MNHEY and CDR2 SMNVEV (reference sequence). This CDR3 spans 14 amino acids. CDR3 sequence (DNA): TGTGCCAGCAGTTTCTCCTGGGGCGGCCACGAGCAGTACTTC. This codes for CASSFSWGGHEQYF.

There are a few counts of this clonotype. The chain couples TRBV30 to TRBJ2-5; TRBD1 agrees at 11 bases. The CDR3 spans 14 residues. With 5 bases clipped from V and 4 bases from J, the junction kept 6 bases outside the gene matches. Germline V lookup: CDR1 GTSNPN, CDR2 SVGIG (reference sequence). CDR3 protein: CAWGAGTGGETQYF. The CDR3 DNA follows: TGTGCCTGGGGTGCCGGGACAGGGGGAGAGACCCAGTACTTC.

This clonotype has more than one count but fewer than ten. The gene calls are TRBV27 and TRBJ2-6, with D possibly TRBD1 on 5 matching bases. CDR1 MNHEY and CDR2 SMNVEV come from the germline V gene (reference sequence). The CDR3 covers 17 residues. V was clipped by 4 bases and J by 1 base, with 14 bases between them. DNA of the CDR3: TGTGCCAGCAGTTCCCCCCTAAGGGGTTCTGGGGCCAACGTCCTGACTTTC. Protein: CASSSPLRGSGANVLTF.

This rearrangement joins TRBV11-2 to TRBJ2-5, with D perhaps TRBD1 (6 bases). Germline lookup yields CDR1 SGHAT and CDR2 FQNNGV. The CDR3 spans 13 residues. Trimming cost V 6 bases and J 3 bases, with 11 bases left between them. The CDR3 reads CASSWTEKETQYF. The CDR3 nucleotides are TGTGCCAGCAGTTGGACAGAAAAAGAGACCCAGTACTTC.

This clonotype has ten or more counts. CDR3 residues: CASNRTLSYEQYF. The CDR3 nucleotides are TGTGCCAGCAACAGGACTCTCTCCTACGAGCAGTACTTC. This chain uses TRBV25-1 with TRBJ2-7; D assignment may be TRBD1 or TRBD2 (5 bases each). The CDR3 has 13 amino acids. The V and J ends lost 7 bases and 0 bases respectively, with 10 bases between them. Germline V gene sequence: CDR1 MGHDK, CDR2 SYGVNS.

This clonotype has more than one count but fewer than ten. The chain couples TRBV20-1 to TRBJ2-1, with D possibly called TRBD1 or TRBD2 (5 bases each). V was clipped by 2 bases and J by 6 bases, with 11 bases between them. This CDR3 spans 13 amino acids. CDR1 is DFQATT and CDR2 is SNEGSKA in the germline V gene (reference sequence). The CDR3 loop is CSARPTGTNEQFF. CDR3 nucleotides: TGCAGTGCTAGACCGACCGGGACCAATGAGCAGTTCTTC.

The chain links TRBV7-2 to TRBJ2-5; 7 positions agree with TRBD2. There are 15 residues in the CDR3. Germline loops: CDR1 SGHTA, CDR2 FQGNSA. J lost 1 base, V lost 4 bases, and 6 bases had no gene match. Written as DNA, the CDR3 is TGTGCCAGCAGCTGGACTAGTGGGGTCCAAGAGACCCAGTACTTC. It is translated as CASSWTSGVQETQYF.

The genes are TRBV20-1 and TRBJ1-1; 9 positions agree with TRBD1. CDR3 size: 14 residues. The germline CDR1 and CDR2 sequences are DFQATT and SNEGSKA (reference sequence). V shed 6 bases, J shed 0 bases, and the junction held 5 bases outside the gene matches. CDR3 sequence reads: CSAQTGGLNTEAFF. Written as DNA, the CDR3 is TGCAGTGCCCAGACAGGGGGGCTGAACACTGAAGCTTTCTTT.

The V call is TRBV7-9, the J call TRBJ2-3; possibly TRBD2 for D (6 bases). The CDR3 extends over 16 amino acids. The germline gives CDR1 SEHNR, CDR2 FQNEAQ (reference sequence). V lost 4 bases to trimming and J lost 4 bases, with 18 bases between them. CDR3 DNA: TGTGCCAGCAGCTCCTTGTGGGGGGAATGGGCAGATACGCAGTATTTT. This codes for CASSSLWGEWADTQYF.

This clonotype has a handful of counts. This chain joins TRBV20-1 and TRBJ2-1; 7 positions match TRBD2. Germline assignment: CDR1 DFQATT and CDR2 SNEGSKA (reference sequence). V lost 1 base and J lost 4; bases outside the gene matches: 7. The CDR3 is made up of 15 amino acids. The CDR3 region has the DNA TGCAGTGCTAGAGGTGGGGGGGGGACTTACAATGAGCAGTTCTTC. This translates into CSARGGGGTYNEQFF.

This clonotype turned up a few times. The rearrangement joins TRBV10-3 to TRBJ2-7, with D maybe TRBD2 (6 bases). This CDR3 region has 15 residues. CDR1 ENHRY and CDR2 SYGVKD come from the germline V gene. V lost 8 bases, J lost 0 bases, and 17 bases lay in between. CDR3 protein: CAISPGTHSSYEQYF. The CDR3 region has the DNA TGTGCCATCTCCCCCGGGACTCATAGCTCCTACGAGCAGTACTTC.

This clonotype has a count of ten or more. The chain recombines TRBV20-1 with TRBJ1-6; TRBD1 agrees at 9 bases. V was pared by 0 bases and J by 10 bases, with 7 bases of the junction left unmatched. Germline loops: CDR1 DFQATT, CDR2 SNEGSKA (reference sequence). The length of the CDR3 is 15 residues. The CDR3 here is CSARDGQGRGSPLHF. The CDR3 nucleotides are TGCAGTGCTAGAGACGGACAGGGGAGAGGGTCACCCCTCCACTTT.

The chain couples TRBV5-5 to TRBJ1-6, with a possible D match to TRBD1 (6 bases). CDR3 length: 17 residues. CDR1 and CDR2 (germline): SGHKS, YYEKEE (reference sequence). Trimming left V 2 bases short and J 0 bases short, with 12 bases between. The CDR3 bases are TGTGCCAGCAGCTTCACAGGGAGGAGCTCCTATAATTCACCCCTCCACTTT. It codes for CASSFTGRSSYNSPLHF.

This clonotype appeared a few times. The V and J genes are TRBV20-1 and TRBJ2-3; D possibly corresponds to TRBD2 (6 bases). Germline CDR1 and CDR2: DFQATT and SNEGSKA (reference sequence). The CDR3 loop spans 18 amino acids. V gave up 1 base and J gave up 0 bases, with 20 bases separating them. CDR3 coding DNA: TGCAGTGCTAGAGCCCGGCCGGGGCGGGGCCTTAGCACAGATACGCAGTATTTT. Translated, it gives CSARARPGRGLSTDTQYF.

This clonotype was recorded once. This chain links TRBV20-1 with TRBJ2-7; 8 bases are shared with TRBD1. Germline V gene sequence: CDR1 DFQATT, CDR2 SNEGSKA (reference sequence). CDR3 length: 15 amino acids. V was pared by 4 bases and J by 6 bases, with 14 bases of the junction left unmatched. The CDR3 sequence: CSANDVETGALEQYF. CDR3 sequence (DNA): TGCAGTGCTAACGATGTCGAGACAGGGGCTCTCGAGCAGTACTTC.

The chain links TRBV5-1 to TRBJ2-7, with TRBD2 matching over 10 bases. V was clipped by 3 bases and J by 7 bases; unmatched bases: 10. Germline CDR1 is SGHRS and CDR2 is YFSETQ. This CDR3 is built from 15 residues. CDR3 in DNA: TGCGCCAGCAGCTGGTCGAGCGGGAGGGCCGAAGAGCAGTACTTC. Its translation is CASSWSSGRAEEQYF.

The rearrangement links TRBV2 to TRBJ2-7, with TRBD1 identical over 9 bases. J gave up 6 bases and V 7 bases, and 10 bases lay outside the gene matches. Per germline, CDR1 SNHLY and CDR2 FYNNEI. This CDR3 has 14 amino acids. In nucleotides, the CDR3 is TGTGCCAGCACAAGGGAGACAGGGGGTTCCGAGCAGTACTTC. It encodes CASTRETGGSEQYF.

This clonotype was seen more than once but under ten times. V gene TRBV9 combines with J gene TRBJ2-3, with TRBD2 as a possible D gene (5 bases). Germline CDR1 SGDLS, CDR2 YYNGEE. CDR3 length equals 16 residues. The V end lost 0 bases, the J end lost 2 bases, and 13 bases lay between the germline ends. This CDR3 is CASSVEGAPVTDTQYF. Written as DNA, the CDR3 is TGTGCCAGCAGCGTAGAGGGAGCACCCGTCACAGATACGCAGTATTTT.

This clonotype occurred a few times. Germline is not matched at one junction end, which may reflect a read error. This sequence joins TRBV6-5 and TRBJ2-7; 9 nucleotides line up with TRBD1. CDR3 length: 15 amino acids. CDR1 is MNHEY and CDR2 is SVGAGI in the germline V gene. CDR3 loop: CASSYLQGAMYEQYF. The CDR3 region has the DNA TGCGCCAGCAGTTACTTACAGGGGGCGATGTACGAGCAGTACTTC.